The 30 T cell receptor beta chains given below trace back to one sample, sequenced in a study of a mutant IDH1 vaccine in newly diagnosed glioma. The assay was immunoSEQ multiplex PCR, and TCRdb's table has in-frame clones only and misses some. The data show about 82,000 clones, with 85% seen just once and roughly 2% held by the top ten. Their cognate antigens are unknown. Described time point: week 23, last vaccination. The investigators gave 300 ug of mutant IDH1 20-mer peptide in each vaccine dose, together with topical imiquimod. The sequences come from PBMCs, collected from a glioma patient whose treatment included an IDH1 peptide vaccine. The receptors here all came from a young man with glioma. Some clones in this sample may be carry-over from other donors' samples.

The gene calls are TRBV28 and TRBJ1-5; weak D call: TRBD1 (5 bases). There are 15 residues in the CDR3. V lost 5 bases and J lost 2, with 13 bases in between. Germline CDR1 is MDHEN and CDR2 is SYDVKM. This CDR3 reads CASSPTGLGNQPQHF. The CDR3 coding sequence is TGTGCCAGCAGTCCCACGGGGCTGGGCAATCAGCCCCAGCATTTT.

The chain uses TRBV30 and TRBJ1-2, with 10 bases fitting TRBD1. This CDR3 contains 16 residues. Per the germline V gene, CDR1 is GTSNPN and CDR2 is SVGIG (reference sequence). Trimming took 3 bases from V and 5 from J; bases not matched to a gene: 12. As DNA, the CDR3 is TGTGCCTGGAGCGGGACAGGGGATTTGTTCGAGTATGGCTACACCTTC. This sequence encodes CAWSGTGDLFEYGYTF.

The chain couples TRBV30 to TRBJ1-1; unclear D gene. The CDR3 sequence is 12 residues long. Trimming pared 1 base from V and 6 bases from J, leaving 9 bases between. Germline-derived CDR1 and CDR2 are GTSNPN and SVGIG (reference sequence). The CDR3: CAWSALYAEAFF. The CDR3 nucleotides read TGTGCCTGGAGTGCCCTGTACGCTGAAGCTTTCTTT. The whole variable domain, remainder taken from reference TRBV30 and TRBJ1-1, is SQTIHQWPATLVQPVGSPLSLECTVEGTSNPNLYWYRQAAGRGLQLLFYSVGIGQISSEVPQNLSASRPQDRQFILSSKKLLLSDSGFYLCAWSALYAEAFFGQGTRLTVV.

The chain combines TRBV7-8 with TRBJ2-3; 10 nucleotides agree with TRBD2. V was pared by 3 bases and J by 4 bases, with 4 bases of the junction left unmatched. There are 15 residues in the CDR3. CDR1 SGHVS and CDR2 FQNEAQ come from the germline V gene. This chain's CDR3 is CASSFLAGVPDTQYF. In DNA form, the CDR3 reads TGTGCCAGCAGCTTTCTAGCGGGAGTTCCAGATACGCAGTATTTT.

V usage is TRBV11-2 and J usage is TRBJ2-5, with 11 bases fitting TRBD2. V shed 1 base, J shed 2 bases, and the junction held 3 bases outside the gene matches. Per the germline V gene, CDR1 is SGHAT and CDR2 is FQNNGV. The CDR3 has 16 residues. This chain's CDR3 is CASSLARLAGQETQYF. The CDR3 DNA reads as TGTGCCAGCAGCTTAGCCCGACTAGCGGGGCAAGAGACCCAGTACTTC. Full variable domain (remainder filled in from reference TRBV11-2 and TRBJ2-5): EAGVAQSPRYKIIEKRQSVAFWCNPISGHATLYWYQQILGQGPKLLIQFQNNGVVDDSQLPKDRFSAERLKGVDSTLKIQPAKLEDSAVYLCASSLARLAGQETQYFGPGTRLLVL.

The chain joins TRBV4-1 to TRBJ1-1; D remains unclear. The CDR3 is 16 residues long. The germline V gene has CDR1 MGHRA and CDR2 YSYEKL. V was pared by 4 bases and J by 0 bases, with 15 bases between. CDR3 sequence (DNA): TGCGCCAGCAGCCCCATTGGGAGGAACATGAACACTGAAGCTTTCTTT. This sequence encodes CASSPIGRNMNTEAFF.

The V call is TRBV10-3, the J call TRBJ2-1, with no clear D. V was trimmed by 4 bases and J by 10 bases, leaving 14 bases between them. From germline, CDR1 is ENHRY and CDR2 SYGVKD. The CDR3 covers 13 residues. CDR3 coding DNA: TGTGCCATCAGTGTGGGCAGAATGAACGAGCAGTTCTTC. The encoded protein is CAISVGRMNEQFF.

The rearrangement joins TRBV6-1 to TRBJ2-7; possible D gene TRBD1, 7 bases. Germline V gene sequence: CDR1 MNHNS, CDR2 SASEGT. The CDR3 sequence is 13 residues long. Trimming pared 8 bases from V and 1 base from J, leaving 12 bases between. CDR3 residues: CASGGGQSYEQYF. The CDR3 DNA follows: TGTGCCAGCGGAGGGGGACAGTCCTACGAGCAGTACTTC.

There are a few counts of this clone. V usage is TRBV9 and J usage is TRBJ1-1; D is undetermined. V gave up 0 bases and J gave up 1 base, with 10 bases separating them. Germline loops: CDR1 SGDLS, CDR2 YYNGEE. The CDR3 is 15 amino acids. CDR3 amino acids: CASSVVMDPNTEAFF. The CDR3 nucleotides read TGTGCCAGCAGCGTAGTCATGGATCCGAACACTGAAGCTTTCTTT.

J is TRBJ2-7 and V is TRBV5-4; D could derive from TRBD1 or TRBD2 (5 bases each). The CDR3 consists of 17 residues. Trimming shortened V by 1 base and J by 1 base, and 18 bases separated the two germline ends. From germline, CDR1 is SGHNT and CDR2 YYREEE (reference sequence). CDR3 nucleotide sequence: TGTGCCAGCAGCTTGATCCTGTGGGACGGCAGTTCCTACGAGCAGTACTTC. This encodes CASSLILWDGSSYEQYF.

V and J are TRBV27 and TRBJ2-4; D is possibly TRBD2 (5 bases). From germline, CDR1 is MNHEY and CDR2 SMNVEV (reference sequence). The CDR3 totals 15 residues. V lost 8 bases to trimming and J lost 1 base, with 15 bases between them. The CDR3 DNA follows: TGTGCCAGCTCGTCAGGAGGTAGTGCCAAAAACATTCAGTACTTC. The encoded protein is CASSSGGSAKNIQYF.

To note about this clone: At one end, the junction sequence differs from germline, possibly due to a read error. The V call is TRBV5-4, the J call TRBJ2-3, with D uncertain. Germline loops: CDR1 SGHNT, CDR2 YYREEE (reference sequence). The CDR3 covers 13 residues. The CDR3: CANSLHNTDTQYF. In DNA form, the CDR3 reads TGTGCCAACAGCTTGCACAACACAGATACGCAGTATTTT.

This clone was counted only a few times. This chain joins TRBV19 and TRBJ1-1; tentative D call: TRBD1 (5 bases). The CDR3 has 12 amino acids. V lost 4 bases and J lost 5, with 8 bases in between. Germline-derived CDR1 and CDR2 are LNHDA and SQIVND (reference sequence). In nucleotides, the CDR3 is TGTGCCAGTAGTAAGGGGATAACTGAAGCTTTCTTT. Protein product: CASSKGITEAFF.

For the CDR3, the DNA is TGTGCCAGCAGCTTTGAAGGGGGACGGGGTACGCAGTATTTT. Its protein product is CASSFEGGRGTQYF. This sequence joins TRBV7-2 and TRBJ2-3; a possible D gene is TRBD1 (6 bases). The CDR3 length is 14 residues. Per the germline V gene, CDR1 is SGHTA and CDR2 is FQGNSA. Trimming shortened V by 3 bases and J by 8 bases, and 15 bases separated the two germline ends.

CDR3 nucleotides: TGTGCCAGTAGCCCCCGGGACACTTATGGCTACACCTTC. Translated, it gives CASSPRDTYGYTF. The J gene is TRBJ1-2, the V gene TRBV19, with D perhaps TRBD1 (6 bases). CDR1 is LNHDA, CDR2 SQIVND, per germline (reference sequence). The CDR3 has 13 amino acids. The ends were cut back, 6 bases at V and 5 bases at J, with 13 bases in the middle.

The chain couples TRBV27 to TRBJ2-1, with TRBD2 as a possible D gene (7 bases). The germline gives CDR1 MNHEY, CDR2 SMNVEV (reference sequence). V dropped 5 bases and J dropped 5 bases, with 22 bases sitting between them. The CDR3 consists of 17 residues. The CDR3 sequence: CASSPTGGFVVNNEQFF. DNA for the CDR3: TGTGCCAGCAGTCCCACGGGGGGCTTCGTTGTGAACAATGAGCAGTTCTTC.

In its sample, this clone was seen a few times. The J gene is TRBJ2-4, the V gene TRBV18; D is possibly TRBD2 (5 bases). This CDR3 contains 15 residues. Germline V lookup: CDR1 KGHSH, CDR2 LQKENI. V was pared by 3 bases and J by 0 bases, with 9 bases between. This CDR3 reads CASSPAGLAKNIQYF. In nucleotides, the CDR3 is TGTGCCAGCTCACCGGCAGGACTAGCCAAAAACATTCAGTACTTC.

This rearrangement joins TRBV5-5 to TRBJ1-2; D remains unclear. Germline loops: CDR1 SGHKS, CDR2 YYEKEE (reference sequence). This CDR3 comprises 13 residues. The V end was cut by 0 bases, the J end by 1 base, with 4 bases between. The CDR3 nucleotides are TGTGCCAGCAGCTTGGTAGATAACTATGGCTACACCTTC. As protein: CASSLVDNYGYTF.

This clone has only one observation. V gene TRBV14 combines with J gene TRBJ1-6; weak D call: TRBD1 (5 bases). The CDR3 is made up of 15 amino acids. Germline CDR1 reads SGHDN; CDR2 reads FVKESK. Trimming stripped 5 bases from V and 3 bases from J, with 11 bases between. CDR3 in amino acids: CASSSGLYYNSPLHF. Written as DNA, the CDR3 is TGTGCCAGCAGCTCGGGACTTTACTATAATTCACCCCTCCACTTT. Filled out from reference TRBV14 and TRBJ1-6, the complete variable domain reads EAGVTQFPSHSVIEKGQTVTLRCDPISGHDNLYWYRRVMGKEIKFLLHFVKESKQDESGMPNNRFLAERTGGTYSTLKVQPAELEDSGVYFCASSSGLYYNSPLHFGNGTRLTVT.

The CDR3 here is CASARGNLDQPQHF. As DNA, the CDR3 is TGTGCCAGTGCTAGGGGAAATCTAGATCAGCCCCAGCATTTT. This chain joins TRBV19 and TRBJ1-5; tentatively, D is TRBD1 (5 bases). The CDR3 has 14 residues. From germline, CDR1 is LNHDA and CDR2 SQIVND (reference sequence). The V and J ends lost 8 bases and 5 bases respectively, with 16 bases between them.

This chain joins TRBV6-5 and TRBJ1-4; no definite D call. Deletions cut 0 bases from V and 4 bases from J, with 9 bases between. The germline CDR1 and CDR2 sequences are MNHEY and SVGAGI. This CDR3 spans 15 amino acids. CDR3 sequence: CASSYSGSFNEKLFF. CDR3 coding DNA: TGTGCCAGCAGTTACTCAGGCAGTTTTAATGAAAAACTGTTTTTT.

The chain combines TRBV6-1 with TRBJ2-7; D gene uncertain. The CDR3 extends over 16 amino acids. Looked up from germline, CDR1 is MNHNS and CDR2 is SASEGT. V was pared by 2 bases and J by 5 bases, with 19 bases between. CDR3 sequence (DNA): TGTGCCAGCAGTGAACGGAGAGCCGGCCTCTATGACGAGCAGTACTTC. It translates to CASSERRAGLYDEQYF.

The chain joins TRBV5-1 to TRBJ1-2; D unresolved. V gave up 0 bases and J gave up 4 bases, with 10 bases separating them. CDR3 length equals 14 residues. The germline V gene has CDR1 SGHRS and CDR2 YFSETQ. CDR3 sequence reads: CASSLEGTSYGYTF. CDR3 nucleotide sequence: TGCGCCAGCAGCTTGGAGGGCACCTCCTATGGCTACACCTTC.

V usage is TRBV9 and J usage is TRBJ2-2; weak D call: TRBD1 (5 bases). This CDR3 is built from 15 residues. Between the trimmed V and J ends, which lost 2 bases and 3 bases, there was a span of 11 bases. Germline V lookup: CDR1 SGDLS, CDR2 YYNGEE. The CDR3 coding sequence is TGTGCCAGCAGCGTTGATACAGGACACACCGGGGAGCTGTTTTTT. Amino acid sequence: CASSVDTGHTGELFF.

This rearrangement joins TRBV11-2 to TRBJ1-1, with 7 bases matching TRBD1. This CDR3 is built from 16 residues. The germline CDR1 and CDR2 sequences are SGHAT and FQNNGV. V shed 5 bases, J shed 1 base, and the junction held 10 bases outside the gene matches. CDR3 nucleotides: TGTGCCAGCAGCCTTCTTCCCCGGGACAGGAACACTGAAGCTTTCTTT. This codes for CASSLLPRDRNTEAFF. The variable domain in full, with the rest retrieved from reference TRBV11-2 and TRBJ1-1, is EAGVAQSPRYKIIEKRQSVAFWCNPISGHATLYWYQQILGQGPKLLIQFQNNGVVDDSQLPKDRFSAERLKGVDSTLKIQPAKLEDSAVYLCASSLLPRDRNTEAFFGQGTRLTVV.

J is TRBJ2-7 and V is TRBV7-8; 9 bases are shared with TRBD1. Germline V CDR1 and CDR2: SGHVS, FQNEAQ. V shed 5 bases and J 1 base; nucleotides not matched to a gene: 6. This CDR3 has 15 residues. The CDR3 DNA reads TGTGCCAGCAGCGCGACAGGGGGGGGTTCCTACGAGCAGTACTTC. This codes for CASSATGGGSYEQYF.

V usage is TRBV9 and J usage is TRBJ2-2; 9 bases line up with TRBD2. The CDR3 covers 16 residues. Germline lookup yields CDR1 SGDLS and CDR2 YYNGEE. The ends lost 4 bases at V and 5 bases at J; junction bases unmatched: 9. For the CDR3, the DNA is TGTGCCAGCAGCCCCCAAGTAGCGGGAGTTACCGGGGAGCTGTTTTTT. It is translated as CASSPQVAGVTGELFF.

The V and J genes are TRBV9 and TRBJ2-1; D might be TRBD1 (5 bases). This CDR3 is built from 14 residues. The V gene's germline CDR1 is SGDLS and CDR2 YYNGEE. V lost 1 base and J lost 1, with 6 bases in between. The CDR3 sequence is CASSVSGSYNEQFF. CDR3 DNA sequence: TGTGCCAGCAGCGTATCAGGGTCCTACAATGAGCAGTTCTTC.

The V and J genes are TRBV2 and TRBJ1-2; the D gene is possibly TRBD1 (5 bases). Trimming took off 4 bases at V and 0 bases at J, with 6 bases between the two ends. CDR1 SNHLY and CDR2 FYNNEI come from the germline V gene. CDR3 length: 13 amino acids. The CDR3 nucleotides read TGTGCCAGCAGTGGACAGCCTAACTATGGCTACACCTTC. It codes for CASSGQPNYGYTF.

The chain couples TRBV2 to TRBJ2-5, with D hard to call. The germline V and J ends were trimmed by 5 bases and 2 bases, with 3 bases remaining between them. Germline V CDR1 and CDR2: SNHLY, FYNNEI. The CDR3 length is 11 residues. CDR3 loop: CASSTQETQYF. In DNA form, the CDR3 reads TGTGCCAGCAGTACTCAAGAGACCCAGTACTTC.